This T cell receptor (beta chain) was profiled in a study of CD8+ T cells in alopecia areata. About the study: Among treated patients, severity was scored by affected scalp area percentage. General study findings and limits: One nonresponder leaves baseline CD8+ expansion's link to response uncertain. In patients, TCRs were shared less clearly than in mice, and HLA may possibly be involved. In blood and scalp, many expanded lesional clones persisted during tofacitinib.

This clone was seen only a few times. Its matching antigen is unknown. Treatment denoted: oral pan-JAK inhibitor, 5-10 mg twice daily. As the sequencing template, cDNA was produced by extracting RNA and reverse transcribing it. Profiling relied on immunoSEQ multiplex PCR, and the TCRdb table lists in-frame clones only, not all of them. Of approximately 45,000 clones listed, under 70% are singletons. The CDR3 runs 20 residues. Trimming removed 0 bases from V and 2 bases from J; junction bases left unmatched: 10. Sequenced material: CD8+ T cells sorted from blood, taken at week 4, from a patient treated with tofacitinib. J is TRBJ2-6 and V is TRBV23-1; 10 bases fit TRBD1. TRBV23-1 is an ORF, with its function uncertain. This sequence originates from a human donor with alopecia areata. This CDR3 is CASSQSGQGKNSAGANVLTF. CDR3 DNA sequence: TGCGCCAGCAGTCAATCGGGACAGGGGAAGAATTCCGCTGGGGCCAACGTCCTGACTTTC.